This T cell receptor beta chain was documented in a study of cytotoxic CD8 clonotypes in ibrutinib-treated CLL. As for the study in general: With a range of 6 to 36, the median treatment time before response samples were taken was around 12 months. Study-level findings and limits: The study found public clonotypes uncommon, contracting or stable on treatment.

Points on this clone: Its cognate antigen is unknown.

Germline V gene data show CDR1 as MNHEY and CDR2 as SVGAGI. The CDR3 is 14 amino acids. The V end lost 0 bases, the J end lost 2 bases, and 7 bases lay between the germline ends. The repertoire was sequenced with immunoSEQ multiplex PCR; TCRdb's copy has only in-frame clones and lacks some. The sample has roughly 250,000 clones; around three quarters are singletons. V and J are TRBV6-5 and TRBJ1-2; D ambiguous. The TCR originated in a human donor with chronic lymphocytic leukemia. Material: PBMCs, obtained after 24 months of ibrutinib treatment. CDR3 region: CASSYSNANYGYTF. CDR3 DNA sequence: TGTGCCAGCAGTTACTCGAACGCAAACTATGGCTACACCTTC.